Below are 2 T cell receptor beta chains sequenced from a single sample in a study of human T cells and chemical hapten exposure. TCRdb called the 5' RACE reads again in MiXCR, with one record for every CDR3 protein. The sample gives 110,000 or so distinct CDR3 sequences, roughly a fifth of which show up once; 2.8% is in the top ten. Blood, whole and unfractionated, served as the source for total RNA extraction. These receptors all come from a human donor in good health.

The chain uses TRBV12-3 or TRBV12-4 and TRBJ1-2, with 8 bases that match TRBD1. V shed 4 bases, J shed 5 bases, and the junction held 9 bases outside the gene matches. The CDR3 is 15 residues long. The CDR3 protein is CASSWDRRGRYGYTF. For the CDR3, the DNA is TGTGCCAGCAGTTGGGACAGGAGGGGCAGGTATGGCTACACCTTC.

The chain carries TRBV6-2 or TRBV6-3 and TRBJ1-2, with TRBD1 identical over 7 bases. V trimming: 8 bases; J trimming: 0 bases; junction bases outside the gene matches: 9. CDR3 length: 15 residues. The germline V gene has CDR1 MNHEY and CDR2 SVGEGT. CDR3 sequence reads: CASQMDRITNYGYTF. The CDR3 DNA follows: TGTGCCAGCCAGATGGACAGGATCACTAACTATGGCTACACCTTC.